The 21 T cell receptor beta chains listed next were all sequenced from one sample in a study of CD8 T cells in Susac syndrome. When the RNA was reverse transcribed, random hexamers were used with an input of roughly 0.45 to 1 ug. TCRdb processed the immunoSEQ multiplex PCR reads anew with MiXCR; each CDR3 protein has one entry. This table has about 90,000 distinct CDR3 sequences, 95% to 96% appearing once. Sequencing used CD8+ T cells from PBMCs. The source is a human donor with Susac syndrome.

Here the CDR3 DNA reads TGTGCCACCAGTGATTCCGAACAAGAAGTATACAATGAGCAGTTCTTC. Residues: CATSDSEQEVYNEQFF. This chain links TRBV24-1 with TRBJ2-1; D call uncertain. Trimming took off 2 bases at V and 4 bases at J, with 14 bases between the two ends. The CDR3 spans 16 residues. Per germline, CDR1 KGHDR and CDR2 SFDVKD.

The gene calls are TRBV4-3 and TRBJ1-1, with D maybe TRBD1 (6 bases). Trimming pared 1 base from V and 9 bases from J, leaving 12 bases between. CDR1 is LGHNA and CDR2 is YSLEER in the germline V gene. The CDR3 contains 13 residues. CDR3: CASSQVIGQQAFF. In nucleotides, the CDR3 is TGCGCCAGCAGCCAAGTCATCGGACAGCAAGCTTTCTTT.

V is TRBV5-6 and J is TRBJ2-7, with D possibly being TRBD2 (5 bases). CDR3 length: 13 amino acids. Germline V gives CDR1 SGHDT, CDR2 YYEEEE. The V end was cut by 5 bases, the J end by 2 bases, with 11 bases between. Here the CDR3 reads CASSGGGPYEQYF. The DNA of the CDR3 is TGTGCCAGCAGTGGAGGAGGCCCCTACGAGCAGTACTTC.

CDR3 region: CSVTSGGEETQYF. Here the CDR3 DNA reads TGCAGCGTTACTAGCGGGGGTGAAGAGACCCAGTACTTC. The chain is built from TRBV29-1 and TRBJ2-5, with TRBD2 matching over 11 bases. V lost 5 bases, J lost 3 bases, and 2 bases stayed unmatched. Germline CDR1 SQVTM, CDR2 ANQGSEA. The CDR3 covers 13 residues.

The rearrangement joins TRBV3-1 to TRBJ2-7, with a possible D match to TRBD2 (7 bases). The CDR3 spans 15 residues. Trimming left V 3 bases short and J 7 bases short, with 19 bases between. From germline, CDR1 is LGHDT and CDR2 YNNKEL (reference sequence). The CDR3 DNA follows: TGTGCCAGCAGCCACCGGGGGGCATCCCTCGGGGAGCAGTACTTC. Its translation: CASSHRGASLGEQYF.

The V gene is TRBV7-2, the J gene TRBJ1-6; TRBD1 matches 11 bases. The CDR3 is 15 amino acids. Trimming cost V 5 bases and J 7 bases; bases outside gene matches: 4. In germline, CDR1 is SGHTA, CDR2 FQGNSA. The CDR3 sequence: CASSRDRGINSPLHF. Written as DNA, the CDR3 is TGTGCCAGCAGCCGGGACAGGGGGATCAATTCACCCCTCCACTTT.

This clonotype was counted between two and nine times. The chain uses TRBV27 and TRBJ1-5, with a possible D match to TRBD1 (5 bases). Trimming cost V 2 bases and J 7 bases, with 6 bases left between them. Per germline, CDR1 MNHEY and CDR2 SMNVEV (reference sequence). The CDR3 sequence is 12 residues long. The CDR3 protein is CASSLQGQPQHF. CDR3 DNA: TGTGCCAGCAGTTTACAGGGCCAGCCCCAGCATTTT.

The V and J genes are TRBV20-1 and TRBJ1-1; weak D call: TRBD1 (6 bases). Looked up from germline, CDR1 is DFQATT and CDR2 is SNEGSKA (reference sequence). The CDR3 spans 13 residues. V was cut by 3 bases and J by 5 bases, with 13 bases left in between. CDR3 amino acids: CSASRGGETEAFF. CDR3 coding DNA: TGCAGTGCTAGTAGGGGGGGTGAAACTGAAGCTTTCTTT.

The chain has TRBV2 and TRBJ1-1; D is unclear. V was trimmed by 6 bases and J by 6 bases, leaving 8 bases between them. The CDR3 runs 11 residues. CDR1 is SNHLY and CDR2 is FYNNEI in the germline V gene. CDR3 nucleotide sequence: TGTGCCAGCAGCCATGCGGCTGAAGCTTTCTTT. Protein product: CASSHAAEAFF.

This sequence joins TRBV12-3 or TRBV12-4 and TRBJ2-7; perhaps TRBD1 as D (6 bases). CDR3 length: 13 residues. With 7 bases removed from V and 3 bases from J, the gap between germline ends came to 13 bases. The CDR3: CASTTAGDYEQYF. CDR3 bases: TGTGCCAGCACGACGGCAGGGGACTACGAGCAGTACTTC.

The chain uses TRBV4-1 and TRBJ2-1, with 9 bases fitting TRBD1. V dropped 7 bases and J dropped 5; count of bases not matched to a gene: 15. Germline CDR1 reads MGHRA; CDR2 reads YSYEKL. This CDR3 spans 17 amino acids. CDR3 sequence: CASTRQSGTGTNNEQFF. The CDR3 DNA sequence: TGCGCCAGCACCAGACAATCCGGGACAGGGACAAACAATGAGCAGTTCTTC.

The V call is TRBV15, the J call TRBJ2-5; tentatively, D is TRBD1 (5 bases). The CDR3 length is 14 residues. Trimming removed 0 bases from V and 2 bases from J, with 7 bases in between. Germline V gives CDR1 LNHNV, CDR2 YYDKDF (reference sequence). The CDR3 region is CATSRDQGQETQYF. Written as DNA, the CDR3 is TGTGCCACCAGCAGAGATCAGGGACAAGAGACCCAGTACTTC.

The table lists this clonotype with a count of one. The chain joins TRBV2 to TRBJ1-5; no clear D gene. The germline gives CDR1 SNHLY, CDR2 FYNNEI. With 3 bases removed from V and 5 bases from J, the gap between germline ends came to 5 bases. The CDR3 spans 12 residues. The CDR3 DNA reads TGTGCCAGCAGTGATGAGTATCAGCCCCAGCATTTT. This encodes CASSDEYQPQHF.

Here the CDR3 DNA reads TGTGCCAGCAGCCCCTGGACACTTGGGGAAGAGACCCAGTACTTC. This sequence encodes CASSPWTLGEETQYF. The rearrangement uses TRBV12-3 or TRBV12-4 and TRBJ2-5; weak D call: TRBD1 (5 bases). This CDR3 spans 15 amino acids. The V end was cut by 6 bases, the J end by 3 bases, with 17 bases between.

The chain couples TRBV13 to TRBJ1-1, with TRBD1 as a possible D gene (5 bases). Germline CDR1 PRHDT, CDR2 FYEKMQ (reference sequence). Between the trimmed V and J ends, which lost 0 bases and 6 bases, there was a span of 5 bases. CDR3 length equals 12 residues. For the CDR3, the DNA is TGTGCCAGCAGCTTAGGGGGGGCTGAAGCTTTCTTT. This translates into CASSLGGAEAFF.

V is TRBV12-3 or TRBV12-4 and J is TRBJ2-1, with 7 bases that match TRBD2. The CDR3 is 14 amino acids. V lost 5 bases to trimming and J lost 6 bases; unmatched junction nucleotides: 7. The chain's CDR3 is CASSPTSPSNEQFF. CDR3 bases: TGTGCCAGCAGTCCGACTAGCCCCTCCAATGAGCAGTTCTTC.

The rearrangement links TRBV4-2 to TRBJ2-3; 9 bases are shared with TRBD2. J was trimmed by 6 bases and V by 4 bases; bases with no gene match: 5. CDR3 length: 14 amino acids. CDR1 is LGHNA and CDR2 is YNFKEQ in the germline V gene. CDR3 nucleotides: TGTGCCAGCAGCCCCGAGCGGGGGGATGATACGCAGTATTTT. Translating it yields CASSPERGDDTQYF.

This clonotype has just one count. The V and J genes are TRBV11-2 and TRBJ1-3; D not certain. The CDR3 extends over 13 amino acids. Trimming took 5 bases from V and 4 from J, leaving 9 bases between them. The V gene's germline CDR1 is SGHAT and CDR2 FQNNGV. The CDR3 loop is CASSRSDGNTIYF. CDR3 nucleotides: TGTGCCAGCAGCCGGTCGGACGGAAACACCATATATTTT. Complete variable domain (other parts from reference TRBV11-2 and TRBJ1-3): EAGVAQSPRYKIIEKRQSVAFWCNPISGHATLYWYQQILGQGPKLLIQFQNNGVVDDSQLPKDRFSAERLKGVDSTLKIQPAKLEDSAVYLCASSRSDGNTIYFGEGSWLTVV.

The rearrangement uses TRBV30 and TRBJ2-1; D may correspond to TRBD1 or TRBD2 (5 bases each). This CDR3 has 15 residues. The germline V gene has CDR1 GTSNPN and CDR2 SVGIG (reference sequence). The germline V and J ends were trimmed by 2 bases and 4 bases, with 15 bases remaining between them. The CDR3 DNA sequence: TGTGCCTGGAGTCTCGGTGGGGGTCTATACAATGAGCAGTTCTTC. Its protein product is CAWSLGGGLYNEQFF.

The J gene is TRBJ1-2, the V gene TRBV9, with D tentatively TRBD1 (5 bases). Germline CDR1 reads SGDLS; CDR2 reads YYNGEE. Deletions cut 4 bases from V and 3 bases from J, with 13 bases between. The CDR3 is made up of 14 amino acids. CDR3 residues: CASSPLRDDYGYTF. CDR3 nucleotide sequence: TGTGCCAGCAGCCCTCTCCGGGACGACTATGGCTACACCTTC.

This sequence joins TRBV5-1 and TRBJ1-6; 8 bases map to TRBD1. CDR3 length: 14 residues. V trimming: 7 bases; J trimming: 8 bases; junction bases outside the gene matches: 8. Germline loops: CDR1 SGHRS, CDR2 YFSETQ. The CDR3 DNA sequence: TGCGCCAGCGGGACAGGTAGTCGGGATTCACCCCTCCACTTT. It encodes CASGTGSRDSPLHF.